These 18 T cell receptor beta chains came from one sample sequenced in a study of T cell responses to AZD1222 COVID-19 vaccine (dated by TCRdb to 2020 to 2023). What the time point label conveys for this sample: baseline before first vaccination. The library was obtained by the immunoSEQ multiplex PCR assay. The table comes from immuneACCESS by way of TCRdb, which keeps in-frame sequences with V and J called. Part of the clones is missing from these tables; in studies checked, under half for an unresolved V gene and the rest for unknown reasons. The sample table holds about 130,000 clones, of which over 90% were seen once. Under 6.5% of the sample is held by the ten biggest clonotypes. Sequencing was performed on peripheral blood, taken on day 0 of AZD1222 vaccination. The receptor set was obtained from an adult in good health.

This chain uses TRBV7-3 with TRBJ2-7; perhaps TRBD2 as D (5 bases). CDR3 length: 14 residues. Trimming shortened V by 2 bases and J by 1 base, and 9 bases separated the two germline ends. The germline V gene encodes CDR1 SGHTA and CDR2 FQGTGA. Written as DNA, the CDR3 is TGTGCCAGCAGCTTAGGCGGAGGTTCCTACGAGCAGTACTTC. It is translated as CASSLGGGSYEQYF.

The chain is built from TRBV5-1 and TRBJ1-6, with TRBD1 matching over 9 bases. The CDR3 has 15 amino acids. V shed 5 bases, J shed 6 bases, and the junction held 6 bases outside the gene matches. Germline assignment: CDR1 SGHRS and CDR2 YFSETQ. CDR3 residues: CASSSGQGLNSPLHF. The CDR3 nucleotides are TGCGCCAGCAGTTCGGGACAGGGCCTTAATTCACCCCTCCACTTT.

V and J are TRBV7-9 and TRBJ2-5; 7 bases map to TRBD1. V shed 8 bases, J shed 2 bases, and the junction held 5 bases outside the gene matches. The CDR3 contains 13 residues. Germline lookup yields CDR1 SEHNR and CDR2 FQNEAQ (reference sequence). Here the CDR3 DNA reads TGTGCCAGCGCCTCAGGGGGTCAAGAGACCCAGTACTTC. This sequence encodes CASASGGQETQYF. Supplemented by reference TRBV7-9 and TRBJ2-5, the full variable domain reads DTGVSQNPRHKITKRGQNVTFRCDPISEHNRLYWYRQTLGQGPEFLTYFQNEAQLEKSRLLSDRFSAERPKGSFSTLEIQRTEQGDSAMYLCASASGGQETQYFGPGTRLLVL.

The rearrangement uses TRBV2 and TRBJ1-3; TRBD1 matches 9 bases. The CDR3 has 15 residues. The J segment lost 4 bases and the V segment lost 6 bases, leaving 7 bases of the junction unmatched. Germline assignment: CDR1 SNHLY and CDR2 FYNNEI. The DNA for the CDR3 is TGTGCCAGCAGCTTTTCACAGGGGGCGGGAAACACCATATATTTT. The encoded protein is CASSFSQGAGNTIYF.

V is TRBV11-2 and J is TRBJ2-7; 10 bases fit TRBD1. With V trimmed by 5 bases and J by 5 bases, 9 bases remained unmatched. CDR3 length equals 15 residues. Germline V gene lookup returns CDR1 SGHAT and CDR2 FQNNGV. CDR3 DNA sequence: TGTGCCAGCAGCAAACCGGGGACAGGGGCCCACGAGCAGTACTTC. Translated: CASSKPGTGAHEQYF.

This chain uses TRBV6-5 with TRBJ1-1; unclear D gene. From germline, CDR1 is MNHEY and CDR2 SVGAGI. Trimming removed 8 bases from V and 4 bases from J, with 14 bases in between. The CDR3 covers 13 residues. This chain's CDR3 is CASRALMSTEAFF. The CDR3 bases are TGTGCCAGCCGGGCTTTAATGAGCACTGAAGCTTTCTTT.

The chain uses TRBV11-2 and TRBJ2-5; D gene unclear. The ends were cut back, 1 base at V and 1 base at J, with 10 bases in the middle. The germline V gene encodes CDR1 SGHAT and CDR2 FQNNGV. There are 15 residues in the CDR3. This chain's CDR3 is CASSLGGSSQETQYF. In DNA, the CDR3 is TGTGCCAGCAGCTTAGGGGGTAGCAGCCAAGAGACCCAGTACTTC.

This clone was seen a single time. The genes are TRBV4-1 and TRBJ1-1; D gene unclear. The CDR3 is 17 amino acids. Trimming removed 1 base at V and 1 base at J, with 16 bases between. Germline V gives CDR1 MGHRA, CDR2 YSYEKL. CDR3 nucleotides: TGCGCCAGCAGCCAAGGAGGGCTGAGATACTCGAACACTGAAGCTTTCTTT. This encodes CASSQGGLRYSNTEAFF.

V is TRBV10-3 and J is TRBJ2-7, with a tentative D call TRBD2 (5 bases). CDR1 is ENHRY, CDR2 SYGVKD, per germline. This CDR3 comprises 13 residues. V lost 5 bases and J 4 bases, leaving 12 bases between the germline ends. The CDR3 DNA is TGTGCCATCAGTACTAGAGGCGGGTACGAGCAGTACTTC. Translating it yields CAISTRGGYEQYF.

This clone was observed a single time. The chain carries TRBV5-1 and TRBJ1-1, with a tentative D call TRBD1 (5 bases). Germline values: CDR1 SGHRS, CDR2 YFSETQ. The CDR3 loop spans 15 amino acids. With 7 bases removed from V and 5 bases from J, the gap between germline ends came to 21 bases. CDR3 nucleotides: TGCGCCAGCGGAGAGGGTTGGGGGTTTGGAACTGAAGCTTTCTTT. Amino acid sequence: CASGEGWGFGTEAFF.

The chain uses TRBV6-5 and TRBJ1-2, with 9 bases that match TRBD1. The CDR3 extends over 15 amino acids. Looked up from germline, CDR1 is MNHEY and CDR2 is SVGAGI. V gave up 2 bases and J gave up 2 bases; unmatched junction bases: 3. DNA of the CDR3: TGTGCCAGCAGTTACGGGGACAGGGCCAACTATGGCTACACCTTC. This codes for CASSYGDRANYGYTF.

The chain combines TRBV28 with TRBJ1-5, with TRBD1 matching over 12 bases. Germline V gene sequence: CDR1 MDHEN, CDR2 SYDVKM. CDR3 length: 16 residues. Trimming cost V 3 bases and J 6 bases; bases outside gene matches: 6. The CDR3: CASSFSGDRGPQPQHF. Written as DNA, the CDR3 is TGTGCCAGCAGTTTTAGCGGGGACAGGGGGCCTCAGCCCCAGCATTTT.

A single count supports this clone. The chain uses TRBV7-3 and TRBJ2-7, with TRBD2 matching over 7 bases. Trimming cost V 1 base and J 6 bases; bases outside gene matches: 6. This CDR3 contains 14 residues. Per the germline V gene, CDR1 is SGHTA and CDR2 is FQGTGA. For the CDR3, the DNA is TGTGCCAGCAGCTTAATTTCGACTAGCAGCGAGCAGTACTTC. Translated: CASSLISTSSEQYF.

This chain joins TRBV7-2 and TRBJ1-6; perhaps TRBD1 as D (6 bases). CDR1 is SGHTA and CDR2 is FQGNSA in the germline V gene. This CDR3 comprises 15 residues. Trimming took off 3 bases at V and 6 bases at J, with 12 bases between the two ends. CDR3 residues: CASSLRGSGNSPLHF. CDR3 bases: TGTGCCAGCAGCTTGAGGGGGAGCGGTAATTCACCCCTCCACTTT.

In nucleotides, the CDR3 is TGTGCCAGCAGCCAAGACCACGGCTTCACTGAAGCTTTCTTT. This sequence encodes CASSQDHGFTEAFF. The chain combines TRBV3-1 (or the pseudogene TRBV3-2) with TRBJ1-1; D uncertain. V gave up 0 bases and J gave up 4 bases, with 9 bases separating them. There are 14 residues in the CDR3. The germline V gene has CDR1 LGHDT and CDR2 YNNKEL (reference sequence).

The genes are TRBV7-9 and TRBJ1-6; 8 bases agree with TRBD1. The CDR3 has 14 residues. The V gene end was trimmed by 5 bases and the J gene end by 5 bases; junction bases not matched to a gene: 2. The germline CDR1 and CDR2 sequences are SEHNR and FQNEAQ (reference sequence). CDR3 amino acids: CASSDRGNNSPLHF. The DNA for the CDR3 is TGTGCCAGCAGCGACAGGGGAAATAATTCACCCCTCCACTTT.

V usage is TRBV5-4 and J usage is TRBJ2-7; 12 nucleotides align to TRBD1. V shed 3 bases and J 4 bases; nucleotides not matched to a gene: 5. Per germline, CDR1 SGHNT and CDR2 YYREEE (reference sequence). CDR3 length equals 15 residues. The chain's CDR3 is CASSSPGQGAYEQYF. DNA of the CDR3: TGTGCCAGCAGCTCGCCGGGACAGGGGGCTTACGAGCAGTACTTC.

The V gene is TRBV3-1 (or the pseudogene TRBV3-2), the J gene TRBJ2-1; D ambiguous. The V and J ends lost 0 bases and 3 bases respectively, with 12 bases between them. This CDR3 has 16 amino acids. The germline gives CDR1 LGHDT, CDR2 YNNKEL (reference sequence). The CDR3 nucleotides are TGTGCCAGCAGCCAAGATAGGTTAATCCGCTACAATGAGCAGTTCTTC. Its protein product is CASSQDRLIRYNEQFF.